This T cell receptor beta chain was profiled in a study of T cells after yellow fever vaccination. Only a few counts were recorded for this clonotype. TCR cDNA, made by 5'RACE template switching, carried an added universal primer site and UMIs. TCRdb passed the 5' RACE reads through MiXCR, listing each CDR3 protein once. The table lists approximately 600,000 distinct CDR3 sequences, approximately 13% of them singletons, with approximately 15% in the top ten. Sequenced material: PBMCs, taken on the day of the yellow fever booster vaccination. The receptor was derived from a man aged 25-40 years who received the YFV17D yellow fever vaccine.

CDR3 region: CASKRDRSGTDTQYF. CDR3 nucleotides: TGTGCCAGCAAACGGGACAGGTCCGGCACAGATACGCAGTATTTT. V and J are TRBV27 and TRBJ2-3; 8 bases map to TRBD1. From germline, CDR1 is MNHEY and CDR2 SMNVEV (reference sequence). The CDR3 is 15 residues long. J lost 1 base, V lost 7 bases, and 7 bases had no gene match.